A selection of T cell receptor beta chains follows, all from one sample in a study of CD4 T cells in relation to SARS-CoV-2 and coronaviruses. Libraries were prepared by immunoSEQ multiplex PCR; TCRdb keeps only in-frame clonotypes and omits some of them. Of roughly 71,000 clones detected, 75% to 90% appear once; the ten largest clones hold 1.6%. The specimen was memory CD4+ T cells from PBMCs. The receptors were sampled from a human donor in good health. Both conserved end residues are part of each CDR3. The D gene is left open where the match is weak. Some rows have no size entry. The others give once, few or many, or a class for an expanded clone.

j_gene,d_gene,abundance,v_gene,CDR3nt,CDR3aa
TRBJ2-1,TRBD1,-,TRBV23-1,TGCGCCAGCAGTCAACCCCACGTAGGACAGGGAGCCTACAATGAGCAGTTCTTC,CASSQPHVGQGAYNEQFF
TRBJ1-6,-,-,TRBV21-1,TGTGCCAGCAGCAACCCCCCCCCGGGACGGGCAAATTCACCCCTCCACTTT,CASSNPPPGRANSPLHF
TRBJ1-2,TRBD1,-,TRBV10-3,TGTGCCATCAGTGAGTTCGTGACAGGGGGGGATGGCTACACCTTC,CAISEFVTGGDGYTF
TRBJ2-7,-,-,TRBV29-1,TGCAGCGGTGAATATCGGTCTTGCGAGCAGTACTTC,CSGEYRSCEQYF
TRBJ2-6,-,-,TRBV11-3,TGTGCCAGCAGCGCTGACAGCGCTGGGGCCAACGTCCTGACTTTC,CASSADSAGANVLTF
TRBJ2-5,-,-,TRBV7-9,TGTGCCAGCAGCCCAGGCAGGGAAGAGACCCAGTACTTC,CASSPGREETQYF
TRBJ1-1,TRBD1,-,TRBV2,TGTGCCAGCAGTTCGACAGGGGCGACTGAAGCTTTCTTT,CASSSTGATEAFF
TRBJ2-3,TRBD2,-,TRBV9,TGTGCCAGCAGCGGTAGCGGGGGGTGGGGCACAGATACGCAGTATTTT,CASSGSGGWGTDTQYF
TRBJ2-7,-,-,TRBV2,TGTGCCAGCAGCGTGGCCAGGGGAGGTTCCGAGCAGTACTTC,CASSVARGGSEQYF
TRBJ2-4,-,-,TRBV6-1,TGTGCCAGCAGTGAACGCGGGGCAGACTATGGGGACAAAAACATTCAGTACTTC,CASSERGADYGDKNIQYF
TRBJ2-3,TRBD2,-,TRBV24-1,TGTGCCACCAGGGGGACTAGCGGGCCTAGCACAGATACGCAGTATTTT,CATRGTSGPSTDTQYF
TRBJ2-5,TRBD2,-,TRBV24-1,TGTGCCACCAGTGATTTAGGACTAGCGGGGGATGATGAGACCCAGTACTTC,CATSDLGLAGDDETQYF
TRBJ2-7,-,-,TRBV28,TGTGCCAGCATATCCCGATCCGAGCAGTACTTC,CASISRSEQYF
TRBJ2-5,-,-,TRBV6-5,TGTGCCAGCAGTTACAGGGACATACAAGAGACCCAGTACTTC,CASSYRDIQETQYF
TRBJ1-5,-,-,TRBV20-1,TGCAGTGCTAGTGACCCTGCCACTCAGCCCCAGCATTTT,CSASDPATQPQHF
TRBJ1-6,-,-,TRBV7-2,TGTGCCAGCAGCTTAGTTCAGGGTTATAATTCACCCCTCCACTTT,CASSLVQGYNSPLHF
TRBJ2-3,TRBD2,-,TRBV24-1,TGTGCCACCAGTGATGCCCGGTCTGGGGGGGGACCTAGCACAGATACGCAGTATTTT,CATSDARSGGGPSTDTQYF
TRBJ2-7,-,few,TRBV14,TGTGCCAGCAGCCAGGACTACGAGCAGTACTTC,CASSQDYEQYF
TRBJ2-4,-,-,TRBV3-1/TRBV3-2,TGTGCCAGCAGCCAAGATAGAGGCGGACTCAGCATTCAGTACTTC,CASSQDRGGLSIQYF
TRBJ1-1,-,-,TRBV7-8,TGTGCCAGCAGCAGGGACTGGGCGAACACTGAAGCTTTCTTT,CASSRDWANTEAFF
TRBJ2-1,TRBD2,-,TRBV20-1,TGCAGTGCTAGTCATTCTGGACTAGCGGGAGATGAGCAGTTCTTC,CSASHSGLAGDEQFF
TRBJ2-5,-,-,TRBV3-1/TRBV3-2,TGTGCCAGCAGCCAAGTATCCGAAGAGACCCAGTACTTC,CASSQVSEETQYF